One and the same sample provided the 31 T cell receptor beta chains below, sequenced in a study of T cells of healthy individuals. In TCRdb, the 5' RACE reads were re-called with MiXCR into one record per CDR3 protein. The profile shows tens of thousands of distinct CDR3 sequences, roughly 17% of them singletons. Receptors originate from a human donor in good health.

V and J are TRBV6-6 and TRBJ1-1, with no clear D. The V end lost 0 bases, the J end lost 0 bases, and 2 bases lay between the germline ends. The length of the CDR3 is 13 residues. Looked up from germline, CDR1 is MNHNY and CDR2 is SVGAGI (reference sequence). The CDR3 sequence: CASSYSVNTEAFF. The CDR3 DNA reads TGTGCCAGCAGTTACTCGGTGAACACTGAAGCTTTCTTT.

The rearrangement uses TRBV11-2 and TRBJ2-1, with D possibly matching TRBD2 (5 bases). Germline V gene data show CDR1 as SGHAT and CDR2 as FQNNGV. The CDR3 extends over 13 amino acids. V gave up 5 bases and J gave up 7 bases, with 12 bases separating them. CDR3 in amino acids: CASSLEWRNEQFF. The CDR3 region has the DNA TGTGCCAGCAGCCTCGAGTGGAGGAATGAGCAGTTCTTC.

The CDR3 region is CASSQDRGQGETQYF. DNA of the CDR3: TGCGCCAGCAGCCAAGACAGGGGTCAGGGTGAGACCCAGTACTTC. The chain couples TRBV4-1 to TRBJ2-5, with D maybe TRBD1 (6 bases). The CDR3 loop spans 15 amino acids. CDR1 is MGHRA and CDR2 is YSYEKL in the germline V gene. Trimming took 0 bases from V and 5 from J, leaving 13 bases between them.

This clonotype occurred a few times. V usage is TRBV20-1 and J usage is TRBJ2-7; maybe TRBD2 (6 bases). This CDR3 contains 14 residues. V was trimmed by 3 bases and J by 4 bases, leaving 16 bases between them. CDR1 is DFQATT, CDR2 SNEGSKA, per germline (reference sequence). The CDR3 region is CSAREPGLRYEQYF. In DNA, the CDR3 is TGCAGTGCTAGGGAACCGGGACTTCGGTACGAGCAGTACTTC.

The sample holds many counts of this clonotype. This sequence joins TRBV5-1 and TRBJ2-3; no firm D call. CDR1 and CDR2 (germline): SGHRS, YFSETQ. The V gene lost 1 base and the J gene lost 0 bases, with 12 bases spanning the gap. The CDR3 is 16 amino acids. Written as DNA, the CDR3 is TGCGCCAGCAGCTTGTTTTTCCCTATCAGCACAGATACGCAGTATTTT. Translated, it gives CASSLFFPISTDTQYF.

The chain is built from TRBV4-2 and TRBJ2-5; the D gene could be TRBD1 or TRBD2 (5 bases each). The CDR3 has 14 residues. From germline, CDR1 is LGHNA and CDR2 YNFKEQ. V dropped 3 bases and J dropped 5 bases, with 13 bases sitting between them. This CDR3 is CASSHGTPEETQYF. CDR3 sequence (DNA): TGTGCCAGCAGCCACGGGACGCCGGAGGAGACCCAGTACTTC.

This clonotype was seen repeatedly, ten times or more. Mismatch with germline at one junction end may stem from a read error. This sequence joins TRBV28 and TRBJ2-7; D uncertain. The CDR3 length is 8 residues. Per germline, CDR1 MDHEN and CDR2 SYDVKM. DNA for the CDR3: TGTGCCAGCGGGAACGGAAACTTC. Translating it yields CASGNGNF.

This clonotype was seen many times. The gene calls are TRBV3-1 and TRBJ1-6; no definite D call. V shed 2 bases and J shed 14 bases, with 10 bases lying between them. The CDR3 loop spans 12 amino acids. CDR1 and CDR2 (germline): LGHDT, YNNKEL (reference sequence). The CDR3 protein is CASSQSRRALHF. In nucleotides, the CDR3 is TGTGCCAGCAGCCAATCCAGGCGGGCCCTCCACTTT.

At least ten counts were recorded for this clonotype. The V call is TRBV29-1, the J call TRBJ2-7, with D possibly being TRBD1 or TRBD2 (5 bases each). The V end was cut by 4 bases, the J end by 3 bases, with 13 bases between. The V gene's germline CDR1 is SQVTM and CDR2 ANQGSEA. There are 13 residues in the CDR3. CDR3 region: CSVAREGDYEQYF. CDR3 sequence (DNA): TGCAGCGTTGCGAGGGAAGGGGACTACGAGCAGTACTTC.

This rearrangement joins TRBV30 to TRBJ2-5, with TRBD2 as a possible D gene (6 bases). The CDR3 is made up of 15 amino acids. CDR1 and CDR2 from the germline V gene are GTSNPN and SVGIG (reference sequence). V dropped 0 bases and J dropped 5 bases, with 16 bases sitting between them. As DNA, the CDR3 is TGTGCCTGGAGTGTAGGGGACTGGCTGCGGGAGACCCAGTACTTC. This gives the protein CAWSVGDWLRETQYF.

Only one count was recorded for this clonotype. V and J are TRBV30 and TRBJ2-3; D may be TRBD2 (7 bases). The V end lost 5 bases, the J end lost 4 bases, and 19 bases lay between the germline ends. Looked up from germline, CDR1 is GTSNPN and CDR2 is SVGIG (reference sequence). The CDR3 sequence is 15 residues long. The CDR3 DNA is TGTGCCTGGGCTCTGGGGGGGGCCCCATCAGATACGCAGTATTTT. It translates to CAWALGGAPSDTQYF.

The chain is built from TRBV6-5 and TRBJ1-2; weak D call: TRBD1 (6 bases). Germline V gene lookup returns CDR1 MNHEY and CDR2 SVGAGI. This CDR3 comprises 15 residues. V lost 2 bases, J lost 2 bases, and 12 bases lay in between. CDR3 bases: TGTGCCAGCAGTTACGCCAGCGGGACAAACTATGGCTACACCTTC. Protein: CASSYASGTNYGYTF.

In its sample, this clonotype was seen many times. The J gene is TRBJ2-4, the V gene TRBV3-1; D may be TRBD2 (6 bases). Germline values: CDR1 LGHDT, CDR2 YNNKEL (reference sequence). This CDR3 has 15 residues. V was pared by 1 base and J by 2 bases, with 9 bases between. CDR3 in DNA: TGTGCCAGCAGCCAAGCGGGGGAGTCCAAAAACATTCAGTACTTC. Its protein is CASSQAGESKNIQYF.

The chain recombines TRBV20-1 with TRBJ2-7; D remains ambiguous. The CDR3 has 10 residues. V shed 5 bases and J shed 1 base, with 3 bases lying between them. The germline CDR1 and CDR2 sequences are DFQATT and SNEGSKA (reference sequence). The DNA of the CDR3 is TGCAGTGCTGGATCCTACGAGCAGTACTTC. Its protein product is CSAGSYEQYF.

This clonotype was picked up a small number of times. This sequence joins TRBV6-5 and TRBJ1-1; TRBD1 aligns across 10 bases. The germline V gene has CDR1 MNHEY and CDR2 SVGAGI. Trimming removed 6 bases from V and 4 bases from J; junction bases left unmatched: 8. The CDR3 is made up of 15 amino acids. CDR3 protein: CASSQTGGGGTEAFF. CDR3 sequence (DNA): TGTGCCAGCAGCCAGACAGGGGGCGGGGGCACTGAAGCTTTCTTT.

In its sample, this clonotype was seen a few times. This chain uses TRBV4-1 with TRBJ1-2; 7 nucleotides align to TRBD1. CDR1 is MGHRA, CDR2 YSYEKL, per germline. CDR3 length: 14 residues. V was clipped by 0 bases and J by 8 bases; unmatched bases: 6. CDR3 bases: TGCGCCAGCAGCCAAGAAGGCAGGGGGGGAGGCTACACCTTC. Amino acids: CASSQEGRGGGYTF.

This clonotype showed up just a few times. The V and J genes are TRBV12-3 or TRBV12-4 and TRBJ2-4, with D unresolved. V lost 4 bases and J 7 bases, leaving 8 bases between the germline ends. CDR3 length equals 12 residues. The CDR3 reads CASSSQRNIQYF. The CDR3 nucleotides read TGTGCCAGCAGTTCCCAGAGGAACATTCAGTACTTC.

The CDR3 protein is CASSVISGSLLEQYF. CDR3 nucleotide sequence: TGTGCCAGCAGTGTAATTTCTGGATCCCTTCTCGAGCAGTACTTC. The rearrangement joins TRBV27 to TRBJ2-7; D not certain. This CDR3 is 15 amino acids long. Germline CDR1 MNHEY, CDR2 SMNVEV (reference sequence). Trimming cost V 5 bases and J 6 bases, with 20 bases left between them.

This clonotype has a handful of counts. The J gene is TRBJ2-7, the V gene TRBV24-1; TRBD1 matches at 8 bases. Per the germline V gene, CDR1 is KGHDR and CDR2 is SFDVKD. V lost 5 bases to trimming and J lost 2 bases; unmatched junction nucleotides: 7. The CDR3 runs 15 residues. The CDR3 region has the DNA TGTGCCACCAGTGCCAGCGGACAGGGAACCTACGAGCAGTACTTC. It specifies CATSASGQGTYEQYF.

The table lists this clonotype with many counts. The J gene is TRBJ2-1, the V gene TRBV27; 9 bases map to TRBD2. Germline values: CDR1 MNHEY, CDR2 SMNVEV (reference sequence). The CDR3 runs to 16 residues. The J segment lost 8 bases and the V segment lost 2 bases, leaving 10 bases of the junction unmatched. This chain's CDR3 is CASSLDRLAGSHEQFF. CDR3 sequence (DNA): TGTGCCAGCAGTTTAGATCGTCTAGCGGGATCTCATGAGCAGTTCTTC.

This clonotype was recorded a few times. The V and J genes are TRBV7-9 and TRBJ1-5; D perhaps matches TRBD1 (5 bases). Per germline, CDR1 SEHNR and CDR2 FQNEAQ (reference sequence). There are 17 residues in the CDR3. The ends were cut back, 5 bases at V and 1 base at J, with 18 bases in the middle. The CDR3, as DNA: TGTGCCAGCAGCCGCTACCCTGGGGGAACGAGCAATCAGCCCCAGCATTTT. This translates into CASSRYPGGTSNQPQHF.

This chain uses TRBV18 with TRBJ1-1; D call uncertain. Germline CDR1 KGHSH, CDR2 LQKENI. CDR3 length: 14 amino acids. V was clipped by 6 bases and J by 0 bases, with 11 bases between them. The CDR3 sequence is CASSSPGVNTEAFF. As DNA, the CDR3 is TGTGCCAGCTCCTCTCCGGGAGTGAACACTGAAGCTTTCTTT.

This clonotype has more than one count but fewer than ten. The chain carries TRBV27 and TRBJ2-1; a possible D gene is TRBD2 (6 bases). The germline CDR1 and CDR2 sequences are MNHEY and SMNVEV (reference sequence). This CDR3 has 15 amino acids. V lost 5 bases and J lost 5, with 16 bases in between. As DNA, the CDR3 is TGTGCCAGCAGTCGCCGGGCCACGGGGGACAATGAGCAGTTCTTC. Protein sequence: CASSRRATGDNEQFF.

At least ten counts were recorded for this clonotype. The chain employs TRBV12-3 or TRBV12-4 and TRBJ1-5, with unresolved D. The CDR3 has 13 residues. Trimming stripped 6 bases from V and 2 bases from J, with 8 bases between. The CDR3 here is CASSRTRNQPQHF. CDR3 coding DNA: TGTGCCAGCAGCAGGACCCGCAATCAGCCCCAGCATTTT.

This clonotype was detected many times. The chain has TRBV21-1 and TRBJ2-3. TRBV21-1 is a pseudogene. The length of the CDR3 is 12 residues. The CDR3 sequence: CASSKTTDTQYF. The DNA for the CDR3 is TGTGCCAGCAGCAAAACTACAGATACGCAGTATTTT.

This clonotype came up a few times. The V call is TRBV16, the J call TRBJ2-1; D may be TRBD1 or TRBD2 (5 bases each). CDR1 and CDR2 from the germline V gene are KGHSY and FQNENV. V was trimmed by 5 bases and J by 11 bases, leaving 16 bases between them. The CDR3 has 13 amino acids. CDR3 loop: CASSFNSGGQQFF. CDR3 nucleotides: TGTGCCAGCAGCTTCAACAGTGGGGGTCAGCAGTTCTTC.

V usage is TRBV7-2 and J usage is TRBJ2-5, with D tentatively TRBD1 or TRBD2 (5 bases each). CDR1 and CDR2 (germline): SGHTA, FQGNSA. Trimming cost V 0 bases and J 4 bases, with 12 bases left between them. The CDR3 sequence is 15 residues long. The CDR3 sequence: CASSLAPTGGETQYF. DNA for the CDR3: TGTGCCAGCAGCTTAGCGCCGACTGGGGGAGAGACCCAGTACTTC.

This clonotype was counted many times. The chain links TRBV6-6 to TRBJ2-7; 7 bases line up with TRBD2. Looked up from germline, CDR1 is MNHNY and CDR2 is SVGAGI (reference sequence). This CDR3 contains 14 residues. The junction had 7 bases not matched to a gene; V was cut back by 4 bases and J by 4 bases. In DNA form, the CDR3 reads TGTGCCAGCAGTTTCGGGGGGATACAATACGAGCAGTACTTC. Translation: CASSFGGIQYEQYF.

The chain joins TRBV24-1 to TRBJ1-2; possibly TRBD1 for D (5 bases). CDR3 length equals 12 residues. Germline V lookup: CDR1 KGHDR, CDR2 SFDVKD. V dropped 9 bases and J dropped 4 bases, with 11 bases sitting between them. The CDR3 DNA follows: TGTGCCACCCACGACAGAAGCTATGGCTACACCTTC. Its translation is CATHDRSYGYTF.

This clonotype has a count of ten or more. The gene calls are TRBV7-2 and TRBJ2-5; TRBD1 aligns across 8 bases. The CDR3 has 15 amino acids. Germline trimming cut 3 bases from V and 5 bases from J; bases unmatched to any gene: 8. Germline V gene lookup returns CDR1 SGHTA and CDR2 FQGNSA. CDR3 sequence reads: CASSFQGATGETQYF. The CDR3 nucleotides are TGTGCCAGCAGCTTCCAGGGGGCAACGGGTGAGACCCAGTACTTC. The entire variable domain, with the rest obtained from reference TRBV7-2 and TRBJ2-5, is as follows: GAGVSQSPSNKVTEKGKDVELRCDPISGHTALYWYRQSLGQGLEFLIYFQGNSAPDKSGLPSDRFSAERTGGSVSTLTIQRTQQEDSAVYLCASSFQGATGETQYFGPGTRLLVL.

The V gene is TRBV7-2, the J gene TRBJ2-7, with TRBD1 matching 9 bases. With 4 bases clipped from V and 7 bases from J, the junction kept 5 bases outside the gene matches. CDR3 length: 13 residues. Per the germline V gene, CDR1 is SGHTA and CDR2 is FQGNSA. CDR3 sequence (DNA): TGTGCCAGCAGCTCGGGACAGGGAAGGGAGCAGTACTTC. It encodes CASSSGQGREQYF.